One and the same sample provided the 2 T cell receptor beta chains below, sequenced in a study of CD8 T cells in Susac syndrome. An amount of RNA that ranged from roughly 0.5 to 1 ug was reverse transcribed with random hexamers. TCRdb passed the immunoSEQ multiplex PCR reads through MiXCR, listing each CDR3 protein once. This sample has approximately 190,000 distinct CDR3 sequences, with more than 90% found just once. The sequenced material came from CD4+ T cells from PBMCs. The receptors stem from a human donor with Susac syndrome.

This clonotype was counted once. The chain couples TRBV11-2 to TRBJ1-6; D is uncertain. Germline assignment: CDR1 SGHAT and CDR2 FQNNGV. Trimming left V 1 base short and J 6 bases short, with 7 bases between. The CDR3 spans 14 residues. The CDR3 loop reads CASSLGWGNSPLHF. CDR3 nucleotides: TGTGCCAGCAGCTTAGGTTGGGGTAATTCACCCCTCCACTTT.

The count of this clonotype is one. The rearrangement links TRBV5-4 to TRBJ2-3; TRBD2 aligns across 8 bases. There are 16 residues in the CDR3. Germline assignment: CDR1 SGHNT and CDR2 YYREEE (reference sequence). Trimming removed 3 bases from V and 2 bases from J; junction bases left unmatched: 8. CDR3 nucleotides: TGTGCCAGCAGCTCTCGAGGAGCGGGGGACACAGATACGCAGTATTTT. Protein: CASSSRGAGDTDTQYF.